The 28 T cell receptor beta chains reported below all come from one sample, sequenced in a study of blood T cell repertoires in COVID-19. Some clones are missing from TCRdb's copy, which holds only in-frame ones; the method was immunoSEQ multiplex PCR. The repertoire has about 100,000 clones, roughly 90% of them found once; the top ten carry 1.9%. Sequencing was carried out using peripheral blood. Receptor source: a woman aged 45-59 years with COVID-19, enrolled during active disease.

CDR3 in amino acids: CASSPLGQGVGYNEQFF. The CDR3, as DNA: TGTGCCAGCTCACCGCTGGGGCAGGGGGTAGGGTACAATGAGCAGTTCTTC. The chain recombines TRBV18 with TRBJ2-1; 7 bases agree with TRBD1. CDR3 size: 17 residues. From germline, CDR1 is KGHSH and CDR2 LQKENI. V lost 3 bases and J lost 4; bases outside the gene matches: 12.

This sequence joins TRBV5-6 and TRBJ2-5; D might be TRBD2 (5 bases). From germline, CDR1 is SGHDT and CDR2 YYEEEE. This CDR3 contains 13 residues. V shed 0 bases and J shed 14 bases, with 17 bases lying between them. The DNA of the CDR3 is TGTGCCAGCAGCTTGGCCGGGGTGCGAGACCCATACTTC. Protein product: CASSLAGVRDPYF.

V usage is TRBV29-1 and J usage is TRBJ2-1, with a weak D call TRBD2 (5 bases). This CDR3 has 14 amino acids. V was cut by 8 bases and J by 6 bases, with 20 bases left in between. Germline V gene data show CDR1 as SQVTM and CDR2 as ANQGSEA. This CDR3 reads CSCKVGRVLNEQFF. Here the CDR3 DNA reads TGCAGCTGCAAGGTCGGGCGGGTACTCAATGAGCAGTTCTTC.

The chain has TRBV9 and TRBJ2-5, with 8 bases fitting TRBD1. The CDR3 consists of 16 residues. After removal of 0 bases from V and 0 bases from J, the junction contained 4 bases not matched to a gene. CDR1 and CDR2 (germline): SGDLS, YYNGEE. Here the CDR3 reads CASSVAGQGNQETQYF. In DNA, the CDR3 is TGTGCCAGCAGCGTAGCAGGACAGGGAAACCAAGAGACCCAGTACTTC.

The rearrangement joins TRBV4-3 to TRBJ1-2; D might be TRBD1 (6 bases). Trimming cost V 4 bases and J 2 bases, with 17 bases left between them. The CDR3 totals 16 residues. Germline V gene data show CDR1 as LGHNA and CDR2 as YSLEER. The CDR3 protein is CASSPSGAGRNYGYTF. CDR3 DNA: TGCGCCAGCAGCCCTTCAGGGGCGGGTCGGAACTATGGCTACACCTTC.

The chain recombines TRBV7-9 with TRBJ2-7; no firm D call. V lost 4 bases to trimming and J lost 2 bases, with 3 bases between them. The CDR3 length is 11 residues. Germline V lookup: CDR1 SEHNR, CDR2 FQNEAQ (reference sequence). CDR3 in amino acids: CASSSAYEQYF. The CDR3 bases are TGTGCCAGCAGCTCCGCCTACGAGCAGTACTTC.

CDR3 nucleotide sequence: TGTGCCAGCAGCTTAGCAAAGATGAGGGCCCTTACTGGAAACACCATATATTTT. Its protein product is CASSLAKMRALTGNTIYF. The chain links TRBV11-2 to TRBJ1-3; D ambiguous. V gave up 1 base and J gave up 2 bases, with 18 bases separating them. This CDR3 spans 18 amino acids. Germline assignment: CDR1 SGHAT and CDR2 FQNNGV.

The chain carries TRBV6-6 and TRBJ1-3, with 7 positions matching TRBD1. J gave up 2 bases and V 9 bases, and 1 base lay outside the gene matches. Germline CDR1 and CDR2: MNHNY and SVGAGI (reference sequence). The CDR3 runs to 12 residues. The CDR3 DNA follows: TGTGCCAGTGGGACAGCTGGAAACACCATATATTTT. Its translation: CASGTAGNTIYF.

V usage is TRBV4-1 and J usage is TRBJ1-1; the D gene is possibly TRBD1 (5 bases). Germline lookup yields CDR1 MGHRA and CDR2 YSYEKL. V lost 0 bases and J 1 base, leaving 21 bases between the germline ends. This CDR3 is built from 19 residues. The CDR3 loop reads CASSQDLKGVGVGNTEAFF. Written as DNA, the CDR3 is TGCGCCAGCAGCCAAGATCTAAAAGGGGTCGGAGTAGGGAACACTGAAGCTTTCTTT.

For this clone: Mismatch with germline at one junction end may stem from a read error. V and J are TRBV7-2 and TRBJ2-2; TRBD2 agrees at 9 bases. Germline values: CDR1 SGHTA, CDR2 FQGNSA. The CDR3 runs 17 residues. The CDR3 nucleotides are TGTGCCAGCTGCTTCGGGTGCGGGGGGGCGAACACCGGGGAGCTGTTTTTT. This translates into CASCFGCGGANTGELFF. Combining the CDR3 with reference TRBV7-2 and TRBJ2-2 gives the whole variable domain GAGVSQSPSNKVTEKGKDVELRCDPISGHTALYWYRQSLGQGLEFLIYFQGNSAPDKSGLPSDRFSAERTGGSVSTLTIQRTQQEDSAVYLCASCFGCGGANTGELFFGEGSRLTVL.

The CDR3 nucleotides read TGTGCCAGCAGCAAAATACAGGGGATAGAGAGCTATGGCTACACCTTC. Translation: CASSKIQGIESYGYTF. The V call is TRBV21-1, the J call TRBJ1-2; no DNA check was done on the table's D call, TRBD1. TRBV21-1 is listed as a pseudogene. The CDR3 extends over 16 amino acids.

This clone was seen a few times. The genes are TRBV9 and TRBJ2-2, with TRBD2 matching 9 bases. From germline, CDR1 is SGDLS and CDR2 YYNGEE. Trimming took 1 base from V and 7 from J; bases not matched to a gene: 11. The CDR3 sequence is 17 residues long. The CDR3 loop is CASSVWPAGGSDGELFF. Written as DNA, the CDR3 is TGTGCCAGCAGCGTATGGCCAGCGGGGGGCTCCGACGGGGAGCTGTTTTTT.

J is TRBJ1-2 and V is TRBV9; 7 nucleotides align to TRBD1. CDR1 is SGDLS, CDR2 YYNGEE, per germline. The CDR3 is 14 amino acids. V lost 4 bases and J lost 4; bases outside the gene matches: 7. The CDR3 region is CASSPTGVGYGYTF. Here the CDR3 DNA reads TGTGCCAGCAGCCCCACAGGGGTGGGCTATGGCTACACCTTC.

This clone was found once. The chain recombines TRBV7-8 with TRBJ2-2, with D possibly TRBD2 on 5 matching bases. The CDR3 loop spans 20 amino acids. V was pared by 5 bases and J by 0 bases, with 25 bases between. Per the germline V gene, CDR1 is SGHVS and CDR2 is FQNEAQ. The CDR3 DNA reads TGTGCCAGCAGCCCCGGGGAGAGATTAGGGTTTATAGCGAACACCGGGGAGCTGTTTTTT. Its translation is CASSPGERLGFIANTGELFF. Together with reference TRBV7-8 and TRBJ2-2, the CDR3 gives the full variable domain: GAGVSQSPRYKVAKRGQDVALRCDPISGHVSLFWYQQALGQGPEFLTYFQNEAQLDKSGLPSDRFFAERPEGSVSTLKIQRTQQEDSAVYLCASSPGERLGFIANTGELFFGEGSRLTVL.

This sequence joins TRBV28 and TRBJ1-1; tentative D call: TRBD1 (5 bases). CDR1 is MDHEN, CDR2 SYDVKM, per germline. Trimming left V 4 bases short and J 3 bases short, with 12 bases between. The CDR3 runs 14 residues. CDR3 coding DNA: TGTGCCAGCAGTTCTACAGGAAGATACACTGAAGCTTTCTTT. Residues: CASSSTGRYTEAFF.

This clone was seen a single time. This rearrangement joins TRBV27 to TRBJ1-6, with a tentative D call TRBD1 (6 bases). Looked up from germline, CDR1 is MNHEY and CDR2 is SMNVEV (reference sequence). Trimming removed 8 bases from V and 0 bases from J, with 17 bases in between. This CDR3 comprises 17 residues. This chain's CDR3 is CASFRTAITSYNSPLHF. Here the CDR3 DNA reads TGTGCCAGCTTTAGGACAGCCATTACCTCCTATAATTCACCCCTCCACTTT.

The chain links TRBV7-9 to TRBJ1-4, with TRBD1 matching 9 bases. Germline V lookup: CDR1 SEHNR, CDR2 FQNEAQ (reference sequence). V lost 6 bases to trimming and J lost 4 bases; unmatched junction nucleotides: 9. CDR3 length equals 16 residues. For the CDR3, the DNA is TGTGCCAGCAGTTCCGGGGGGACAGGGAATAATGAAAAACTGTTTTTT. Its translation: CASSSGGTGNNEKLFF.

In its sample, this clone was seen once. The chain uses TRBV20-1 and TRBJ1-1, with D hard to call. CDR3 length equals 11 residues. V was cut by 6 bases and J by 2 bases, with 7 bases left in between. From germline, CDR1 is DFQATT and CDR2 SNEGSKA (reference sequence). The CDR3 sequence is CSAEGNTEAFF. CDR3 DNA sequence: TGCAGTGCGGAGGGAAACACTGAAGCTTTCTTT.

V is TRBV9 and J is TRBJ2-3; D ambiguous. V lost 1 base and J lost 4, with 7 bases in between. Germline assignment: CDR1 SGDLS and CDR2 YYNGEE. The length of the CDR3 is 13 residues. CDR3 protein: CASSVNLPDTQYF. In nucleotides, the CDR3 is TGTGCCAGCAGCGTAAATCTCCCAGATACGCAGTATTTT.

CDR3 region: CASRPGGGDYGYTF. CDR3 bases: TGTGCCAGCCGACCAGGGGGCGGTGACTATGGCTACACCTTC. The chain joins TRBV11-2 to TRBJ1-2, with TRBD1 matching over 8 bases. V lost 8 bases and J lost 3; bases outside the gene matches: 8. Looked up from germline, CDR1 is SGHAT and CDR2 is FQNNGV. This CDR3 is built from 14 residues.

This clone was detected only a few times. The chain employs TRBV6-2 or TRBV6-3 and TRBJ1-5; D possibly corresponds to TRBD1 (5 bases). Per the germline V gene, CDR1 is MNHEY and CDR2 is SVGEGT. The CDR3 contains 14 residues. Trimming left V 2 bases short and J 3 bases short, with 8 bases between. CDR3 in DNA: TGTGCCAGCAGTTACGACAGCCTCAATCAGCCCCAGCATTTT. Its translation is CASSYDSLNQPQHF.

The chain is built from TRBV30 and TRBJ2-7, with 10 bases matching TRBD1. Germline-derived CDR1 and CDR2 are GTSNPN and SVGIG (reference sequence). CDR3 length: 14 amino acids. The ends lost 4 bases at V and 0 bases at J; junction bases unmatched: 3. The CDR3 protein is CAWKGTGASYEQYF. The CDR3 DNA is TGTGCCTGGAAGGGGACAGGGGCCTCCTACGAGCAGTACTTC. Full variable domain (remainder filled in from reference TRBV30 and TRBJ2-7): SQTIHQWPATLVQPVGSPLSLECTVEGTSNPNLYWYRQAAGRGLQLLFYSVGIGQISSEVPQNLSASRPQDRQFILSSKKLLLSDSGFYLCAWKGTGASYEQYFGPGTRLTVT.

The chain is built from TRBV19 and TRBJ1-4; D unresolved. Looked up from germline, CDR1 is LNHDA and CDR2 is SQIVND (reference sequence). The CDR3 is 15 amino acids. The V and J ends lost 1 base and 7 bases respectively, with 13 bases between them. The CDR3 DNA follows: TGTGCCAGTAGTATAGGGCTTACGGGAACTGAAAAACTGTTTTTT. Translating it yields CASSIGLTGTEKLFF.

V gene TRBV6-2 or TRBV6-3 combines with J gene TRBJ2-7; 7 bases match TRBD1. Trimming removed 4 bases from V and 3 bases from J; junction bases left unmatched: 18. Germline V CDR1 and CDR2: MNHEY, SVGEGT. This CDR3 contains 18 residues. CDR3 amino acids: CASSFPTGKGAVLYEQYF. The CDR3 DNA follows: TGTGCCAGCAGTTTCCCCACGGGGAAGGGGGCCGTACTCTACGAGCAGTACTTC.

Here the CDR3 reads CASQAGISEQFF. DNA for the CDR3: TGCGCCAGCCAAGCGGGGATTAGTGAGCAGTTCTTC. The V gene is TRBV5-1, the J gene TRBJ2-1, with 7 bases lining up with TRBD2. Germline CDR1 SGHRS, CDR2 YFSETQ. V lost 7 bases, J lost 9 bases, and 7 bases stayed unmatched. CDR3 length: 12 amino acids.

The chain uses TRBV13 and TRBJ2-1; D gene ambiguous. The germline gives CDR1 PRHDT, CDR2 FYEKMQ (reference sequence). The germline V and J ends were trimmed by 5 bases and 6 bases, with 14 bases remaining between them. This CDR3 contains 14 residues. The CDR3 DNA is TGTGCCAGCAGCGCCGCGCAGAGACTCAATGAGCAGTTCTTC. Its protein product is CASSAAQRLNEQFF.

The chain couples TRBV11-2 to TRBJ2-7; tentative D call: TRBD1 (5 bases). Germline CDR1 SGHAT, CDR2 FQNNGV. V gave up 5 bases and J gave up 0 bases, with 14 bases separating them. There are 15 residues in the CDR3. DNA for the CDR3: TGTGCCAGCAGCCGGGTCCAGGACACCTCCTACGAGCAGTACGTC. It encodes CASSRVQDTSYEQYV.

The V gene is TRBV6-6, the J gene TRBJ2-5; TRBD1 matches 11 bases. This CDR3 is built from 15 residues. The ends lost 3 bases at V and 5 bases at J; junction bases unmatched: 5. Germline lookup yields CDR1 MNHNY and CDR2 SVGAGI (reference sequence). The CDR3 loop is CASSYGTGGTETQYF. CDR3 nucleotide sequence: TGTGCCAGCAGTTATGGGACAGGGGGGACCGAGACCCAGTACTTC.